The 20 T cell receptor beta chains reported below all come from one sample, sequenced in a study of shared clonotypes between healthy human individuals. The protocol was immunoSEQ multiplex PCR, while the TCRdb copy is restricted to in-frame clones and leaves out a portion. Here the sample spans about 2.4 million clones, approximately 92% being singletons. Material: naive CD4+ T cells sorted from blood. As for subset: CD45RA+ positively selected. All receptors derive from a man between 18 and 35 years old in good health.

The chain joins TRBV10-3 to TRBJ2-5; a possible D gene is TRBD2 (5 bases). Between the trimmed V and J ends, which lost 10 bases and 3 bases, there was a span of 9 bases. This CDR3 spans 11 amino acids. From germline, CDR1 is ENHRY and CDR2 SYGVKD. DNA for the CDR3: TGTGCCACCCGGCGGGAAGAGACCCAGTACTTC. Residues: CATRREETQYF.

The chain couples TRBV10-2 to TRBJ1-6, with TRBD1 as a possible D gene (5 bases). The CDR3 has 13 amino acids. Germline CDR1 WSHSY, CDR2 SAAADI. V was shortened by 3 bases and J by 5 bases, with 5 bases between the two germline ends. The CDR3 here is CASSDRDNSPLHF. CDR3 DNA: TGCGCCAGCAGTGACAGGGATAATTCACCCCTCCACTTT.

To note about this clone: The same CDR3 also results from other DNA sequences found in this sample. The rearrangement uses TRBV5-1 and TRBJ2-3; unclear D gene. Germline lookup yields CDR1 SGHRS and CDR2 YFSETQ. The V and J ends lost 0 bases and 0 bases respectively, with 8 bases between them. This CDR3 contains 15 residues. The CDR3 protein is CASSLAGPSTDTQYF. CDR3 sequence (DNA): TGCGCCAGCAGCTTGGCCGGGCCGAGCACAGATACGCAGTATTTT.

The chain joins TRBV30 to TRBJ2-7, with 9 bases identical to TRBD1. The CDR3 loop spans 15 amino acids. CDR1 and CDR2 from the germline V gene are GTSNPN and SVGIG (reference sequence). V lost 0 bases to trimming and J lost 6 bases; unmatched junction nucleotides: 9. The CDR3 DNA reads TGTGCCTGGAGTGTAGAGGGACAGGGAGGGCCCGAGCAGTACTTC. It yields the protein CAWSVEGQGGPEQYF.

The rearrangement joins TRBV10-1 to TRBJ2-5; 10 bases match TRBD2. V dropped 0 bases and J dropped 4; count of bases not matched to a gene: 5. CDR1 and CDR2 from the germline V gene are WNHNN and SYGVQD (reference sequence). The CDR3 runs 16 residues. As DNA, the CDR3 is TGCGCCAGCAGTGAGTCTGGTAGCGGGGGGTCAGAGACCCAGTACTTC. This encodes CASSESGSGGSETQYF.

The rearrangement uses TRBV13 and TRBJ1-1, with D perhaps TRBD1 (6 bases). V was trimmed by 2 bases and J by 1 base, leaving 14 bases between them. The germline gives CDR1 PRHDT, CDR2 FYEKMQ (reference sequence). CDR3 length: 16 residues. The CDR3 nucleotides are TGTGCCAGCAGCTTAAATCAGGGGACGAGGAACACTGAAGCTTTCTTT. Protein: CASSLNQGTRNTEAFF.

The rearrangement links TRBV2 to TRBJ1-2; 10 positions agree with TRBD1. Germline V gives CDR1 SNHLY, CDR2 FYNNEI. The CDR3 consists of 18 residues. V shed 4 bases and J 5 bases; nucleotides not matched to a gene: 16. The CDR3 DNA reads as TGTGCCAGCAGTGGACATGGGACAGGGGCCGAATCTGGTTATGGCTACACCTTC. The encoded protein is CASSGHGTGAESGYGYTF.

The V call is TRBV27, the J call TRBJ1-5; 9 nucleotides line up with TRBD1. Germline V gives CDR1 MNHEY, CDR2 SMNVEV (reference sequence). The V gene end was trimmed by 8 bases and the J gene end by 7 bases; junction bases not matched to a gene: 6. The CDR3 sequence is 13 residues long. The CDR3 loop is CASRDRVEQPQHF. CDR3 DNA sequence: TGTGCCAGCCGGGACAGGGTGGAGCAGCCCCAGCATTTT.

The gene calls are TRBV28 and TRBJ1-6; 7 nucleotides match TRBD1. CDR3 length: 18 amino acids. V dropped 5 bases and J dropped 1; count of bases not matched to a gene: 11. Germline V gives CDR1 MDHEN, CDR2 SYDVKM. The CDR3 loop is CASSPGQVGRSYNSPLHF. Here the CDR3 DNA reads TGTGCCAGCAGTCCCGGACAGGTCGGGCGGTCCTATAATTCACCCCTCCACTTT.

J is TRBJ1-5 and V is TRBV4-1; D remains unclear. V was pared by 1 base and J by 1 base, with 8 bases between. CDR3 size: 15 residues. Per the germline V gene, CDR1 is MGHRA and CDR2 is YSYEKL. CDR3 residues: CASSQVADSNQPQHF. The CDR3, as DNA: TGCGCCAGCAGCCAAGTGGCAGACAGCAATCAGCCCCAGCATTTT.

As to this clone: Within the sample, other DNA sequences also encode this same CDR3. The chain carries TRBV30 and TRBJ2-3; D is unclear. V lost 1 base and J lost 4, with 3 bases in between. In germline, CDR1 is GTSNPN, CDR2 SVGIG (reference sequence). The CDR3 has 11 residues. The CDR3 bases are TGTGCCTGGAGTGGGGCAGATACGCAGTATTTT. Encoded protein: CAWSGADTQYF.

A word on this clone: This sample includes further DNA sequences coding for the same CDR3. The V and J genes are TRBV6-5 and TRBJ2-5; D gene ambiguous. The V gene lost 4 bases and the J gene lost 5 bases, with 8 bases spanning the gap. This CDR3 region has 12 residues. Germline V gene sequence: CDR1 MNHEY, CDR2 SVGAGI. CDR3 region: CASSSPGETQYF. In DNA form, the CDR3 reads TGTGCCAGCAGTTCCCCCGGTGAGACCCAGTACTTC.

This clone was recorded a few times. The chain has TRBV11-2 and TRBJ1-1; the match to TRBD1 covers 8 bases. The CDR3 sequence is 15 residues long. Trimming cost V 5 bases and J 5 bases; bases outside gene matches: 10. From germline, CDR1 is SGHAT and CDR2 FQNNGV. The CDR3 spells CASSPAGQGKTEAFF. CDR3 sequence (DNA): TGTGCCAGCAGCCCTGCAGGACAGGGAAAGACTGAAGCTTTCTTT.

V usage is TRBV7-2 and J usage is TRBJ2-7, with 9 bases that match TRBD2. The germline gives CDR1 SGHTA, CDR2 FQGNSA. V lost 3 bases, J lost 3 bases, and 9 bases stayed unmatched. The CDR3 is made up of 16 amino acids. The CDR3, as DNA: TGTGCCAGCAGCTTTCCTAGCGGGGCTCCTGACTACGAGCAGTACTTC. This encodes CASSFPSGAPDYEQYF.

This clone was detected only once. The chain employs TRBV5-6 and TRBJ2-1, with D tentatively TRBD1 (6 bases). V dropped 6 bases and J dropped 4 bases, with 17 bases sitting between them. Germline-derived CDR1 and CDR2 are SGHDT and YYEEEE. The CDR3 totals 15 residues. As DNA, the CDR3 is TGTGCCAGCATCCCCTGGGGGCGGGTGTACAATGAGCAGTTCTTC. This codes for CASIPWGRVYNEQFF.

V is TRBV2 and J is TRBJ2-2; 8 bases are shared with TRBD1. Germline V gene data show CDR1 as SNHLY and CDR2 as FYNNEI. Losses at the gene ends were 4 bases for V and 6 bases for J; bases not matched to a gene: 4. The CDR3 sequence is 14 residues long. In DNA form, the CDR3 reads TGTGCCAGCAGTGCCGGACAGGGTCCCGGGGAGCTGTTTTTT. As protein: CASSAGQGPGELFF. Full variable domain (rest looked up from reference TRBV2 and TRBJ2-2): EPEVTQTPSHQVTQMGQEVILRCVPISNHLYFYWYRQILGQKVEFLVSFYNNEISEKSEIFDDQFSVERPDGSNFTLKIRSTKLEDSAMYFCASSAGQGPGELFFGEGSRLTVL.

V is TRBV5-4 and J is TRBJ1-6; maybe TRBD1 (6 bases). The CDR3 totals 14 residues. Germline values: CDR1 SGHNT, CDR2 YYREEE (reference sequence). The ends were cut back, 4 bases at V and 10 bases at J, with 15 bases in the middle. The CDR3 region is CASSLGQFRSPLHF. As DNA, the CDR3 is TGTGCCAGCAGCCTAGGACAGTTTCGATCACCCCTCCACTTT.

The chain recombines TRBV6-1 with TRBJ2-5; 12 positions agree with TRBD1. CDR1 is MNHNS and CDR2 is SASEGT in the germline V gene. Trimming cost V 7 bases and J 4 bases; bases outside gene matches: 4. CDR3 length equals 14 residues. The CDR3 DNA reads TGTGCCAGCATCTCGGGACAGGGGGCAGAGACCCAGTACTTC. Translating gives CASISGQGAETQYF.

Comments on this clone: Other DNA variants within this sample encode the same CDR3. The rearrangement uses TRBV18 and TRBJ2-3; D is perhaps TRBD1 or TRBD2 (5 bases each). Germline V gene lookup returns CDR1 KGHSH and CDR2 LQKENI. The CDR3 consists of 14 residues. Trimming pared 2 bases from V and 2 bases from J, leaving 8 bases between. The CDR3 protein is CASSPGGTTDTQYF. As DNA, the CDR3 is TGTGCCAGCTCACCAGGGGGTACCACAGATACGCAGTATTTT.

This clone was seen only once. The chain links TRBV5-6 to TRBJ1-1; D is perhaps TRBD1 (5 bases). Trimming left V 2 bases short and J 5 bases short, with 16 bases between. From germline, CDR1 is SGHDT and CDR2 YYEEEE. This CDR3 has 15 residues. CDR3 residues: CASSLGIWGLTEAFF. Here the CDR3 DNA reads TGTGCCAGCAGCTTAGGAATCTGGGGGTTAACTGAAGCTTTCTTT.